This TCR beta chain derives from a study of T cell responses to AZD1222 COVID-19 vaccine. About the study: Investigators merged groups given second doses at roughly 4 or roughly 12 weeks. Notes on the study in general: The reported proportion of spike-specific TCRs targeting unmutated variant regions was nearly half. Females outnumbered males among donors, who were mostly white British; clonal diversity was possibly underestimated. Once two AZD1222 doses were given, Spike-specific TCR breadth and depth went up.

To note about this clone: Antigen specificity is unknown.

This CDR3 region has 19 residues. With V trimmed by 1 base and J by 4 bases, 16 bases remained unmatched. From germline, CDR1 is SGHNT and CDR2 YENEEA. Sequenced by immunoSEQ multiplex PCR; TCRdb stores in-frame clones only, minus some. Of tens of thousands of clones listed, around nine tenths are singletons. The specimen comprised peripheral blood, sampled on day 0 of AZD1222 vaccination. This chain links TRBV11-3 with TRBJ2-7; TRBD2 agrees at 10 bases. This clonotype was sampled from an adult in good health. The CDR3 loop is CASSLVAASGSPGVYEQYF. The CDR3 nucleotides read TGTGCCAGCAGCTTAGTCGCCGCTAGCGGGAGCCCCGGTGTTTACGAGCAGTACTTC.